This TCR beta chain was obtained from a study of T cell responses to AZD1222 COVID-19 vaccine. Profiled with immunoSEQ multiplex PCR; TCRdb holds only in-frame clones, not every one. The data hold some 110,000 clones, with 80% to 90% observed a single time. The source material was peripheral blood, sampled on day 0 of MenACWY control vaccination. The clonotype originates from an adult in good health.

The CDR3 DNA follows: TGTGCCACCAGCAGAGGACAGGGCTTATCCTACGAGCAGTACTTC. Translated, it gives CATSRGQGLSYEQYF. The J gene is TRBJ2-7, the V gene TRBV15, with 7 bases matching TRBD1. The V gene end was trimmed by 1 base and the J gene end by 1 base; junction bases not matched to a gene: 4. Germline loops: CDR1 LNHNV, CDR2 YYDKDF (reference sequence). The CDR3 runs to 15 residues.